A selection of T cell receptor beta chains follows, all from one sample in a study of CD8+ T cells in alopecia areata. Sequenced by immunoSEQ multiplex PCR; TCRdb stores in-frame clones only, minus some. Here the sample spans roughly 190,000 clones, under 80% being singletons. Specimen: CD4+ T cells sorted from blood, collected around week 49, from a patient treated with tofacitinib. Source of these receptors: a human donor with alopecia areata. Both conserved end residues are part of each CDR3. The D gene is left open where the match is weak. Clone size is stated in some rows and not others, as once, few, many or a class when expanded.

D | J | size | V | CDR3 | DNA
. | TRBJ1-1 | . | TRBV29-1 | CSVETAGENTEAFF | TGCAGCGTTGAAACGGCAGGAGAGAACACTGAAGCTTTCTTT
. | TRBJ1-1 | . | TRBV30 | CASYGAVGTEAFF | TGTGCCTCGTATGGGGCAGTGGGCACTGAAGCTTTCTTT
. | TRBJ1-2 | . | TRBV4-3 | CASSQDQGYGYTF | TGCGCCAGCAGCCAAGATCAGGGTTATGGCTACACCTTC
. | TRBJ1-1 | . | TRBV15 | CATTLIGGGGNTEAFF | TGTGCCACCACCTTAATCGGCGGCGGGGGGAACACTGAAGCTTTCTTT
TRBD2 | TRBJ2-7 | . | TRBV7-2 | CASSLTAGGLYEQYF | TGTGCCAGCAGCTTAACAGCGGGGGGGCTCTACGAGCAGTACTTC
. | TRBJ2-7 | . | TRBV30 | CAWNNLQGGEQYF | TGTGCCTGGAACAATTTGCAGGGGGGCGAGCAGTACTTC
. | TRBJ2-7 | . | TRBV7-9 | CASSPMVGGYEQYF | TGTGCCAGCAGCCCAATGGTGGGAGGCTACGAGCAGTACTTC
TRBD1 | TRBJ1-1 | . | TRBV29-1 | CSAEKRTGSTEAFF | TGCAGCGCGGAAAAACGGACAGGGAGCACTGAAGCTTTCTTT
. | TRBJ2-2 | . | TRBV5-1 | CASSLTGKNTGELFF | TGCGCCAGCAGCTTGACAGGGAAGAACACCGGGGAGCTGTTTTTT
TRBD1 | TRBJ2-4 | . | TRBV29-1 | CSVGQGASLGNIQYF | TGCAGCGTTGGACAGGGGGCGTCCCTTGGAAACATTCAGTACTTC
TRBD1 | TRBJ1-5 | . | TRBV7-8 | CASSLAGGGPQPQHF | TGTGCCAGCAGCTTAGCAGGAGGGGGCCCTCAGCCCCAGCATTTT
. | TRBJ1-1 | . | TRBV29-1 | CSAIAASSGAFF | TGCAGCGCAATAGCAGCAAGTTCGGGCGCTTTCTTT
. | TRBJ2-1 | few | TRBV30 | CAWSNDYNEQFF | TGTGCCTGGAGTAACGACTACAATGAGCAGTTCTTC
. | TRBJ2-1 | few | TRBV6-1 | CASSEVNEQFF | TGTGCCAGCAGTGAAGTGAATGAGCAGTTCTTC
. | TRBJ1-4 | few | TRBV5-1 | CASSSDMREKLFF | TGCGCCAGCAGTAGTGATATGCGGGAAAAACTGTTTTTT
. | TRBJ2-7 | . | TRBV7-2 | CASSQSSYEQYF | TGTGCCAGCAGTCAAAGCTCCTACGAGCAGTACTTC
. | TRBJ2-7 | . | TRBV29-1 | CSMTVPRGEQYF | TGCAGCATGACAGTACCTCGGGGCGAGCAGTACTTC
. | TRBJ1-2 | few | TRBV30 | CAWSSSFYGYTF | TGTGCCTGGAGTTCCTCGTTCTATGGCTACACCTTC
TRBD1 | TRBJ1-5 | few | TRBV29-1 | CSVAGQGQPQHF | TGCAGCGTCGCTGGACAGGGGCAGCCCCAGCATTTT
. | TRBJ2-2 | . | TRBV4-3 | CASSQDVRELFF | TGCGCCAGCAGCCAGGACGTCAGGGAGCTGTTTTTT
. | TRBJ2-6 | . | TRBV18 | CASSPPVGEGANVLTF | TGTGCCAGCTCACCACCGGTCGGGGAGGGGGCCAACGTCCTGACTTTC
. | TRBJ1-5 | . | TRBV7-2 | CASSLDPVYNQPQHF | TGTGCCAGCAGCTTAGATCCGGTGTACAATCAGCCCCAGCATTTT